This T cell receptor (beta chain) was sequenced in a study of T cells after yellow fever vaccination. About the research overall: With SMART-Seq v4 Ultra Low Input, the fractions containing low cell numbers were prepared.

Notes on the study in general: Abundant bulk-derived clonotypes could contaminate FACS-sorted repertoires.

Unmatched junction bases numbered 10, after V lost 7 bases and J lost 5 bases. This CDR3 has 15 amino acids. Germline CDR1 is LNHNV and CDR2 is YYDKDF (reference sequence). TCRdb passed the 5' RACE reads through MiXCR, listing each CDR3 protein once. The top ten clones hold approximately 15% of a sample with 80,000 to 100,000 distinct CDR3 sequences, 8% to 10% of them seen once. This clonotype was seen more than once but under ten times. Specimen: CD8+ T cells not binding an NS4B(214-222) dextramer, sorted from PBMCs, collected less than 18 days after the first yellow fever vaccination. The chain joins TRBV15 to TRBJ2-1; 8 bases are a match to TRBD2. The clonotype comes from a man aged 18 to 30 who received the YFV17D yellow fever vaccine. The CDR3, as DNA: TGTGCCACCATTTCTCCGGGGGGGGTAAACAATGAGCAGTTCTTC. This translates into CATISPGGVNNEQFF.